These 6 T cell receptor beta chains were sequenced from one sample in a study of PD-1 blockade in classical Hodgkin lymphoma. Every patient relapsed after autologous stem cell transplantation, and brentuximab vedotin exposure varied. Repertoires were generated with immunoSEQ multiplex PCR, while TCRdb's copy carries only in-frame clones and drops some. The profile shows approximately 44,000 clones, approximately 83% of them singletons. This material consisted of peripheral blood mononuclear cells (PBMCs), taken at baseline. These receptors came from a human donor with classical Hodgkin lymphoma.

In this sample, this clone turned up once. The CDR3 DNA sequence: TGCGCCAGCAGCTTGGACCCCATATCCCGGGACAACAATGAGCAGTTCTTC. It encodes CASSLDPISRDNNEQFF. V and J are TRBV5-1 and TRBJ2-1; the D gene is possibly TRBD1 (6 bases). This CDR3 has 17 residues. The germline V gene has CDR1 SGHRS and CDR2 YFSETQ. Trimming stripped 0 bases from V and 5 bases from J, with 18 bases between.

The rearrangement uses TRBV5-1 and TRBJ2-5; D possibly uses TRBD1 or TRBD2 (5 bases each). Germline CDR1 SGHRS, CDR2 YFSETQ. This CDR3 spans 15 amino acids. Trimming pared 2 bases from V and 4 bases from J, leaving 15 bases between. CDR3 protein: CASSFMIGTSETQYF. The CDR3 DNA reads as TGCGCCAGCAGCTTTATGATTGGGACCTCAGAGACCCAGTACTTC.

This clone was counted a single time. The sample contains more than one DNA sequence encoding this CDR3. This sequence joins TRBV6-5 and TRBJ1-2; TRBD1 aligns across 8 bases. V shed 6 bases, J shed 2 bases, and the junction held 2 bases outside the gene matches. The CDR3 spans 13 residues. Looked up from germline, CDR1 is MNHEY and CDR2 is SVGAGI. This chain's CDR3 is CASSRTGNYGYTF. The CDR3 DNA sequence: TGTGCCAGCAGCAGGACAGGGAACTATGGCTACACCTTC.

The chain recombines TRBV28 with TRBJ2-1, with 10 positions matching TRBD2. V shed 4 bases, J shed 7 bases, and the junction held 4 bases outside the gene matches. This CDR3 comprises 14 residues. Germline V lookup: CDR1 MDHEN, CDR2 SYDVKM. DNA of the CDR3: TGTGCCAGCAGTTCCTGGACTAGCGGTAATGAGCAGTTCTTC. This sequence encodes CASSSWTSGNEQFF.

This clone has just one count. The chain uses TRBV9 and TRBJ2-3; possibly TRBD1 or TRBD2 for D (5 bases each). This CDR3 spans 15 amino acids. Germline V gives CDR1 SGDLS, CDR2 YYNGEE. The ends were cut back, 5 bases at V and 6 bases at J, with 19 bases in the middle. For the CDR3, the DNA is TGTGCCAGCAGGGACCTCGGGACCCACAGTGATACGCAGTATTTT. The encoded protein is CASRDLGTHSDTQYF.

The table lists this clone with a few counts. The gene calls are TRBV30 and TRBJ1-1; TRBD1 is a possible D gene (5 bases). CDR3 size: 13 residues. Germline CDR1 reads GTSNPN; CDR2 reads SVGIG (reference sequence). V lost 0 bases and J lost 2, with 7 bases in between. The CDR3 is CAWSVGPNTEAFF. CDR3 nucleotides: TGTGCCTGGAGTGTGGGGCCCAACACTGAAGCTTTCTTT.